One sample yielded the 13 T cell receptor beta chains listed below, sequenced in a study of blood T cell repertoires in COVID-19. Method: immunoSEQ multiplex PCR; TCRdb's copy keeps in-frame clones and lacks some. Of approximately 160,000 clones listed, 90% are singletons. The sequenced material came from peripheral blood. The receptors stem from a man aged 60-69 years with active or convalescent COVID-19.

This chain joins TRBV2 and TRBJ1-2, with D perhaps matching TRBD1 (5 bases). Germline CDR1 reads SNHLY; CDR2 reads FYNNEI. The CDR3 runs 15 residues. Trimming took off 6 bases at V and 2 bases at J, with 16 bases between the two ends. CDR3 residues: CASSLKQAPNYGYTF. In DNA form, the CDR3 reads TGTGCCAGCAGCCTAAAACAGGCCCCAAACTATGGCTACACCTTC.

The CDR3 spells CASSQGMSSYNEQFF. The CDR3 region has the DNA TGTGCCAGCAGCCAAGGAATGAGCTCCTACAATGAGCAGTTCTTC. The chain is built from TRBV3-1 (or the pseudogene TRBV3-2) and TRBJ2-1; D remains unclear. V was clipped by 1 base and J by 0 bases, with 7 bases between them. Germline V gives CDR1 LGHDT, CDR2 YNNKEL (reference sequence). The CDR3 runs to 15 residues.

In this sample, this clone turned up a few times. The chain uses TRBV10-3 and TRBJ2-3; D may be TRBD1 (7 bases). CDR3 length equals 15 residues. CDR1 and CDR2 from the germline V gene are ENHRY and SYGVKD. Trimming took 11 bases from V and 6 from J, leaving 24 bases between them. The CDR3 nucleotides are TGTGCCGCTTGCAGGGGGGCGGGGAACGGGGATACGCAGTATTTT. Translating it yields CAACRGAGNGDTQYF.

The chain joins TRBV6-5 to TRBJ2-7, with D tentatively TRBD2 (6 bases). CDR3 length: 16 residues. Trimming pared 2 bases from V and 2 bases from J, leaving 16 bases between. Germline V gene lookup returns CDR1 MNHEY and CDR2 SVGAGI. The CDR3 DNA sequence: TGTGCCAGCAGTTACAGAGGGAGGTCTTTCCCCTACGAGCAGTACTTC. Translating it yields CASSYRGRSFPYEQYF.

As to this clone: Different DNA sequences within this sample yield the same CDR3. The V call is TRBV5-1, the J call TRBJ1-4; D is ambiguous. Trimming removed 0 bases at V and 5 bases at J, with 8 bases between. The CDR3 length is 14 residues. Germline lookup yields CDR1 SGHRS and CDR2 YFSETQ. The CDR3 loop is CASSLEGGNEKLFF. CDR3 DNA sequence: TGCGCCAGCAGCTTGGAGGGAGGGAATGAAAAACTGTTTTTT.

This clone was picked up one time. The rearrangement links TRBV5-1 to TRBJ1-2, with TRBD1 identical over 8 bases. Germline trimming cut 0 bases from V and 0 bases from J; bases unmatched to any gene: 7. CDR1 and CDR2 from the germline V gene are SGHRS and YFSETQ. CDR3 length equals 17 residues. Here the CDR3 reads CASSLGIGQGANYGYTF. In nucleotides, the CDR3 is TGCGCCAGCAGCTTGGGCATCGGACAGGGAGCTAACTATGGCTACACCTTC. The full variable domain, in which reference TRBV5-1 and TRBJ1-2 provide the parts outside the CDR3, is KAGVTQTPRYLIKTRGQQVTLSCSPISGHRSVSWYQQTPGQGLQFLFEYFSETQRNKGNFPGRFSGRQFSNSRSEMNVSTLELGDSALYLCASSLGIGQGANYGYTFGSGTRLTVV.

The rearrangement links TRBV12-3 or TRBV12-4 to TRBJ1-3; D is unclear. The CDR3 spans 12 residues. The ends were cut back, 5 bases at V and 5 bases at J, with 7 bases in the middle. The CDR3 sequence: CASSPVRNTIYF. The DNA for the CDR3 is TGTGCCAGCAGTCCGGTCCGAAACACCATATATTTT.

This chain links TRBV5-4 with TRBJ2-1, with 13 bases lining up with TRBD2. This CDR3 region has 16 residues. J was trimmed by 7 bases and V by 0 bases; bases with no gene match: 4. CDR1 is SGHNT and CDR2 is YYREEE in the germline V gene (reference sequence). CDR3 in DNA: TGTGCCAGCAGCTTGGCTAGGACTAGCGGGAGTAATGAGCAGTTCTTC. Its translation is CASSLARTSGSNEQFF.

This sequence joins TRBV30 and TRBJ1-1; D uncertain. V lost 4 bases, J lost 5 bases, and 11 bases lay in between. The CDR3 sequence is 12 residues long. Germline lookup yields CDR1 GTSNPN and CDR2 SVGIG (reference sequence). Here the CDR3 reads CAWKFGLTEAFF. CDR3 sequence (DNA): TGTGCCTGGAAATTCGGGTTGACTGAAGCTTTCTTT.

V usage is TRBV5-4 and J usage is TRBJ2-5; 8 bases match TRBD2. Germline V lookup: CDR1 SGHNT, CDR2 YYREEE (reference sequence). The CDR3 has 16 residues. The junction had 12 bases not matched to a gene; V was cut back by 5 bases and J by 3 bases. CDR3 coding DNA: TGTGCCAGCAGGTCCGGTCTAGCGGGCCTAAAAGAGACCCAGTACTTC. Encoded protein: CASRSGLAGLKETQYF.

This chain links TRBV5-1 with TRBJ2-1; D is possibly TRBD1 (6 bases). Trimming cost V 8 bases and J 6 bases, with 12 bases left between them. CDR3 length: 12 amino acids. CDR1 SGHRS and CDR2 YFSETQ come from the germline V gene. The CDR3 coding sequence is TGCGCCAGTGGGCAGGGGACCAATGAGCAGTTCTTC. It codes for CASGQGTNEQFF.

CDR3 in amino acids: CASHGGTGYSPLHF. CDR3 nucleotide sequence: TGTGCCAGCCATGGGGGGACAGGGTATTCACCCCTCCACTTT. The rearrangement joins TRBV2 to TRBJ1-6; 9 nucleotides align to TRBD1. The CDR3 contains 14 residues. CDR1 is SNHLY, CDR2 FYNNEI, per germline. Germline trimming cut 8 bases from V and 8 bases from J; bases unmatched to any gene: 7.

This clone was recorded a few times. The V gene is TRBV14, the J gene TRBJ2-7, with D hard to call. Germline values: CDR1 SGHDN, CDR2 FVKESK. CDR3 length equals 15 residues. The V end lost 0 bases, the J end lost 1 base, and 10 bases lay between the germline ends. In DNA form, the CDR3 reads TGTGCCAGCAGCCAAGATCTAGTGAGGTCCTACGAGCAGTACTTC. Its protein product is CASSQDLVRSYEQYF. The whole variable domain, filled in from reference TRBV14 and TRBJ2-7, reads EAGVTQFPSHSVIEKGQTVTLRCDPISGHDNLYWYRRVMGKEIKFLLHFVKESKQDESGMPNNRFLAERTGGTYSTLKVQPAELEDSGVYFCASSQDLVRSYEQYFGPGTRLTVT.